This record concerns one T cell receptor (beta chain) sequence. Its antigen is unidentified. The CDR3 runs 17 residues. Germline CDR1 and CDR2: SGHTA and FQGNSA. J lost 2 bases, V lost 6 bases, and 13 bases had no gene match. The data stem from a study of vaccination and CD4 T cells after COVID-19. At the level of the study: Two of the convalescents were Hispanic, and convalescents were six males and four females. It was a median 101 days after diagnosis, with a range of 35 to 161, that post-COVID samples were drawn. Each person enrolled got two BNT162b2 or mRNA-1273 vaccine doses.

The assay that was used to sequence DNA from cultured CD4+ T cells was the Oncomine TCR Beta short-read assay. TCRdb called the PCR reads again in MiXCR, with one record for every CDR3 protein. The sample holds approximately 15,000 distinct CDR3 sequences, approximately 40% seen once. Regarding treatment: roughly ten-day PBMC culture with coronavirus spike peptide pools or control peptides (ViraFEST assay). With peptide pools, ViraFEST first expanded antigen-specific T cells and afterwards sequenced their TCRs. This chain uses TRBV7-2 with TRBJ2-3; 8 positions agree with TRBD2. The sequencing used CD4+ T cells from blood, cultured in vitro, collected before SARS-CoV-2 vaccination. This clonotype originated in a human donor who received a COVID-19 vaccine. The CDR3 DNA sequence: TGTGCCAGCAGTACATATAGCGGGGCCCCCTACACAGATACGCAGTATTTT. Amino acids: CASSTYSGAPYTDTQYF. Using reference TRBV7-2 and TRBJ2-3 for the parts outside the CDR3, the full variable domain is GAGVSQSPSNKVTEKGKDVELRCDPISGHTALYWYRQSLGQGLEFLIYFQGNSAPDKSGLPSDRFSAERTGGSVSTLTIQRTQQEDSAVYLCASSTYSGAPYTDTQYFGPGTRLTVL.